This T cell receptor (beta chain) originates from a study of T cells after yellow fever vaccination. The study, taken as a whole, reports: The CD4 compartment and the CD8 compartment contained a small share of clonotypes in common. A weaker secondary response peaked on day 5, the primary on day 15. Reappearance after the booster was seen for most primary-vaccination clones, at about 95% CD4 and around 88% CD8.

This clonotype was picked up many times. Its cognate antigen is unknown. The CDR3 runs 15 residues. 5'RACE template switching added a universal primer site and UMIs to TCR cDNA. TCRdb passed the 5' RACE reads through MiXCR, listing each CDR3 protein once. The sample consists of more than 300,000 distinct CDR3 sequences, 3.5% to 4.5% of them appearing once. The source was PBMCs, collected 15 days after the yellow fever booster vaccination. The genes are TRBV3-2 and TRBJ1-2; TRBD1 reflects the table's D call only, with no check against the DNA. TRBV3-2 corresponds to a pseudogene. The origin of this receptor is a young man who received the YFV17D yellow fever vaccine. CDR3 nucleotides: TGTGCCAGCAGCCAAGTCCCACAGGGGGACTATGGCTACACCTTC. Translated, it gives CASSQVPQGDYGYTF.